The 25 T cell receptor beta chains below all came from one sample that was sequenced in a study of T-cell reconstitution after alpha-beta-depleted transplantation in children (dated by TCRdb to the mid-2010s). Receptor libraries were prepared by PCR. The sequencer listed for this sample is Illumina HiSeq 2500. Molecular barcoding was employed in the preparation of TCR libraries, with unique molecular identifiers being used to normalize TCRbeta repertoire quantification. TCRdb's own reprocessing of the public reads used fastp at Q25 and MiXCR and kept productive beta chains. Merged by CDR3 protein, the rows form single entries marked with the most common genes and DNA. The sample table lists 200,000 to 250,000 distinct CDR3 sequences, around 13% of them with a count of one. The ten largest clones add up to over 2% of the sample. The sequencing here drew on PBMCs from the stem cell graft donor, taken from the stem cell graft. These TCRs come from a human donor who donated a stem cell graft to a child with acute lymphoblastic leukemia.

A word on this clonotype: A read error may explain this, as a much larger clone is one base away. The chain couples TRBV29-1 to TRBJ2-1, with D perhaps TRBD2 (7 bases). The germline V gene has CDR1 SQVTM and CDR2 ANQGSEA. This CDR3 region has 15 residues. The chain's CDR3 is CSPPGAEREGNGQFF. In nucleotides, the CDR3 is TGCAGCCCCCCGGGGGCCGAGCGGGAAGGAAATGGGCAGTTCTTC.

The sample holds many counts of this clonotype. CDR3 DNA: TGTGCCAGCAGCCCTAGCCTGGGATCGGTGGGAGAGACCCAGTACTTC. It specifies CASSPSLGSVGETQYF. The chain uses TRBV7-8 and TRBJ2-5; TRBD2 is a possible D gene (5 bases). Germline assignment: CDR1 SGHVS and CDR2 FQNEAQ. V was trimmed by 5 bases and J by 4 bases, leaving 20 bases between them. The length of the CDR3 is 16 residues.

The chain links TRBV2 to TRBJ2-2; D might be TRBD2 (7 bases). With 8 bases removed from V and 1 base from J, the gap between germline ends came to 14 bases. Germline V lookup: CDR1 SNHLY, CDR2 FYNNEI. The CDR3 sequence is 15 residues long. This CDR3 reads CASGGGSGNTGELFF. CDR3 DNA sequence: TGTGCCAGCGGGGGCGGGAGCGGGAACACCGGGGAGCTGTTTTTT.

In this sample, this clonotype turned up many times. This rearrangement joins TRBV9 to TRBJ1-1, with TRBD1 identical over 7 bases. The CDR3 runs 15 residues. V trimming: 4 bases; J trimming: 1 base; junction bases outside the gene matches: 7. Germline CDR1 is SGDLS and CDR2 is YYNGEE. The CDR3 coding sequence is TGTGCCAGCAGCTCGTCCCCAGGGGGGAACACTGAAGCTTTCTTT. Translated, it gives CASSSSPGGNTEAFF. The variable domain in full, with the rest retrieved from reference TRBV9 and TRBJ1-1, is DSGVTQTPKHLITATGQRVTLRCSPRSGDLSVYWYQQSLDQGLQFLIQYYNGEERAKGNILERFSAQQFPDLHSELNLSSLELGDSALYFCASSSSPGGNTEAFFGQGTRLTVV.

This clonotype was detected ten times or more. The rearrangement links TRBV7-6 to TRBJ2-1, with TRBD2 matching 7 bases. V lost 5 bases and J lost 6; bases outside the gene matches: 4. The CDR3 contains 13 residues. Germline CDR1 SGHVS, CDR2 FNYEAQ. The CDR3 DNA reads as TGTGCCAGCAGCCCACGGGGGGTCAATGAGCAGTTCTTC. This gives the protein CASSPRGVNEQFF.

This chain joins TRBV9 and TRBJ1-4; D call uncertain. V gave up 2 bases and J gave up 7 bases, with 15 bases separating them. CDR3 size: 15 residues. Germline V gene data show CDR1 as SGDLS and CDR2 as YYNGEE. In DNA, the CDR3 is TGTGCCAGCAGCGTTGGGGAGGGTAGGTCTGAAAAACTGTTTTTT. Its protein is CASSVGEGRSEKLFF.

This clonotype was counted at least ten times. V and J are TRBV12-3 or TRBV12-4 and TRBJ2-3; 12 nucleotides line up with TRBD2. The CDR3 runs 14 residues. J lost 8 bases, V lost 8 bases, and 8 bases had no gene match. CDR3 bases: TGTGCCAGCTCTCTAGCGGGAGGGCCGGGTACGCAGTATTTT. Its translation: CASSLAGGPGTQYF.

This clonotype was counted a few times. The rearrangement links TRBV5-1 to TRBJ1-5; tentative D call: TRBD1 (5 bases). The CDR3 has 16 amino acids. The V gene lost 0 bases and the J gene lost 5 bases, with 15 bases spanning the gap. CDR1 is SGHRS and CDR2 is YFSETQ in the germline V gene. The CDR3: CASSLVGAGRHQPQHF. CDR3 coding DNA: TGCGCCAGCAGCTTGGTTGGGGCAGGGAGACATCAGCCCCAGCATTTT.

This clonotype was seen repeatedly, ten times or more. One end of the junction fails to match germline, which may point to a read error. The rearrangement joins TRBV7-7 to TRBJ1-3, with unresolved D. CDR1 is SSHAT, CDR2 FNYEAQ, per germline (reference sequence). This CDR3 is built from 15 residues. CDR3 loop: CASSLEWNVGNTIYF. CDR3 nucleotides: TGTGCTAGCAGCTTAGAGTGGAATGTCGGAAACACCATATATTTT.

A few counts support this clonotype. The chain uses TRBV5-4 and TRBJ1-1, with 7 bases fitting TRBD1. V shed 7 bases and J 1 base; nucleotides not matched to a gene: 4. This CDR3 is built from 13 residues. CDR1 SGHNT and CDR2 YYREEE come from the germline V gene (reference sequence). The CDR3 region has the DNA TGTGCCAGCTGGGGACAGTCGAACACTGAAGCTTTCTTT. This translates into CASWGQSNTEAFF. Full variable domain (rest looked up from reference TRBV5-4 and TRBJ1-1): ETGVTQSPTHLIKTRGQQVTLRCSSQSGHNTVSWYQQALGQGPQFIFQYYREEENGRGNFPPRFSGLQFPNYSSELNVNALELDDSALYLCASWGQSNTEAFFGQGTRLTVV.

This clonotype appeared many times. This rearrangement joins TRBV7-2 to TRBJ2-3; D not certain. The length of the CDR3 is 15 residues. CDR1 and CDR2 from the germline V gene are SGHTA and FQGNSA. The V gene lost 2 bases and the J gene lost 2 bases, with 11 bases spanning the gap. The CDR3 DNA reads TGTGCCAGCAGCTTACGAACAGCTATCACAGATACGCAGTATTTT. This translates into CASSLRTAITDTQYF.

This clonotype was detected only a few times. The J gene is TRBJ2-7, the V gene TRBV7-8; 15 nucleotides align to TRBD2. V shed 3 bases, J shed 4 bases, and the junction held 4 bases outside the gene matches. The length of the CDR3 is 16 residues. In germline, CDR1 is SGHVS, CDR2 FQNEAQ. CDR3: CASSFWTSGRAYEQYF. The CDR3 DNA follows: TGTGCCAGCAGCTTTTGGACTAGCGGGAGGGCTTACGAGCAGTACTTC.

This clonotype was picked up many times. The J gene is TRBJ1-1, the V gene TRBV19, with 7 bases identical to TRBD1. Germline-derived CDR1 and CDR2 are LNHDA and SQIVND (reference sequence). CDR3 length: 14 amino acids. With 5 bases clipped from V and 2 bases from J, the junction kept 5 bases outside the gene matches. For the CDR3, the DNA is TGTGCCAGTAGTTTGGGACAGCCCAACACTGAAGCTTTCTTT. This gives the protein CASSLGQPNTEAFF.

The table lists this clonotype with many counts. The chain uses TRBV12-3 or TRBV12-4 and TRBJ2-2; the D is unclear. The CDR3 covers 11 residues. Trimming shortened V by 5 bases and J by 6 bases, and 4 bases separated the two germline ends. Here the CDR3 DNA reads TGTGCCAGCAGTCCTCCCGGGGAGCTGTTTTTT. It is translated as CASSPPGELFF.

This clonotype appeared a few times. V and J are TRBV2 and TRBJ2-3; 10 bases agree with TRBD1. The CDR3 extends over 14 amino acids. V lost 9 bases to trimming and J lost 3 bases; unmatched junction nucleotides: 6. Germline assignment: CDR1 SNHLY and CDR2 FYNNEI. This CDR3 is CARESGQGTDTQYF. For the CDR3, the DNA is TGTGCCAGAGAATCGGGACAGGGGACAGATACGCAGTATTTT.

The table lists this clonotype with many counts. The chain links TRBV28 to TRBJ2-7; D is ambiguous. From germline, CDR1 is MDHEN and CDR2 SYDVKM. The ends were cut back, 2 bases at V and 3 bases at J, with 11 bases in the middle. The CDR3 consists of 14 residues. CDR3 residues: CASSLPRRLYEQYF. The CDR3 nucleotides read TGTGCCAGCAGTTTACCCAGAAGGCTCTACGAGCAGTACTTC.

This clonotype came up many times. V usage is TRBV20-1 and J usage is TRBJ2-4, with 7 bases identical to TRBD2. The CDR3 has 15 residues. Germline assignment: CDR1 DFQATT and CDR2 SNEGSKA (reference sequence). Germline trimming cut 0 bases from V and 2 bases from J; bases unmatched to any gene: 4. In DNA form, the CDR3 reads TGCAGTGCTAGAGATGGGGGGGAGTCCAAAAACATTCAGTACTTC. It specifies CSARDGGESKNIQYF.

About this clonotype: One base away lies a much larger clone, so this may be a sequencing read error. The V gene is TRBV5-6, the J gene TRBJ2-1, with TRBD2 as a possible D gene (5 bases). V gave up 2 bases and J gave up 0 bases, with 15 bases separating them. Germline V gives CDR1 SGHDT, CDR2 YYEEEE. This CDR3 is 17 amino acids long. The CDR3 DNA is TGTGCCAGCAGCTTCCGACTATCCGTTGTCTCCTACAATGAGCAGTTCTTC. Its translation is CASSFRLSVVSYNEQFF.

This clonotype has a handful of counts. This chain uses TRBV7-9 with TRBJ2-3, with D perhaps assigned TRBD1 or TRBD2 (6 bases each). CDR1 is SEHNR and CDR2 is FQNEAQ in the germline V gene (reference sequence). The CDR3 length is 15 residues. The V end was cut by 4 bases, the J end by 8 bases, with 19 bases between. In DNA form, the CDR3 reads TGTGCCAGCAGCTCCGGAGGGGGGAAATGGGGTACGCAGTATTTT. Translated, it gives CASSSGGGKWGTQYF. The complete variable domain, with remaining parts taken from reference TRBV7-9 and TRBJ2-3, reads DTGVSQNPRHKITKRGQNVTFRCDPISEHNRLYWYRQTLGQGPEFLTYFQNEAQLEKSRLLSDRFSAERPKGSFSTLEIQRTEQGDSAMYLCASSSGGGKWGTQYFGPGTRLTVL.

This clonotype was picked up one time. A clone one base away is much larger, so this may be a read error. The chain carries TRBV12-3 or TRBV12-4 and TRBJ2-1; D perhaps matches TRBD1 (6 bases). V was trimmed by 5 bases and J by 12 bases, leaving 20 bases between them. CDR3 length: 14 amino acids. CDR3 DNA: TGTGCCAGCAGTCCCGGGCTGGAAGGGGGTGGGCAGTTCTTC. Its translation is CASSPGLEGGGQFF.

This clonotype showed up many times. The CDR3, as DNA: TGTGCCAGCAGCTACCCCCGCGAGACAGATACGCAGTATTTT. Residues: CASSYPRETDTQYF. The chain couples TRBV7-9 to TRBJ2-3; D is unclear. The length of the CDR3 is 14 residues. Trimming took 4 bases from V and 3 from J, leaving 11 bases between them. Per the germline V gene, CDR1 is SEHNR and CDR2 is FQNEAQ (reference sequence).

This clonotype occurred many times. This rearrangement joins TRBV20-1 to TRBJ2-6; D unresolved. The germline V gene encodes CDR1 DFQATT and CDR2 SNEGSKA (reference sequence). Trimming pared 5 bases from V and 2 bases from J, leaving 10 bases between. The CDR3 spans 14 residues. This CDR3 reads CSAPREPGANVLTF. The CDR3 DNA sequence: TGCAGTGCTCCTCGAGAGCCTGGGGCCAACGTCCTGACTTTC.

This clonotype was observed many times. V usage is TRBV5-1 and J usage is TRBJ2-3, with D possibly matching TRBD1 (5 bases). Germline V gives CDR1 SGHRS, CDR2 YFSETQ. V lost 0 bases to trimming and J lost 6 bases, with 8 bases between them. This CDR3 spans 13 amino acids. CDR3 in amino acids: CASSLAQGDTQYF. CDR3 coding DNA: TGCGCCAGCAGCTTGGCCCAGGGCGATACGCAGTATTTT.

This clonotype was observed at least ten times. The chain has TRBV6-2 or TRBV6-3 and TRBJ2-7; D may match TRBD1 or TRBD2 (6 bases each). Between the trimmed V and J ends, which lost 6 bases and 5 bases, there was a span of 14 bases. CDR1 and CDR2 (germline): MNHEY, SVGEGT. The CDR3 spans 13 residues. This chain's CDR3 is CASSIIGGNEQYF. CDR3 nucleotide sequence: TGTGCCAGCAGCATAATCGGGGGCAACGAGCAGTACTTC.

This clonotype has a count of ten or more. The J gene is TRBJ2-5, the V gene TRBV29-1; 7 bases are a match to TRBD2. Germline V gene lookup returns CDR1 SQVTM and CDR2 ANQGSEA. The V segment lost 7 bases and the J segment 5 bases; nucleotides outside the gene matches: 7. CDR3 length equals 12 residues. CDR3 sequence (DNA): TGCAGCGGATCCGCGGGAGAGGAGACCCAGTACTTC. Its translation is CSGSAGEETQYF.